Following are 14 T cell receptor beta chains from one sample sequenced in a study of cytomegalovirus exposure and HLA in healthy donors (dated by TCRdb to about 2017). Receptors were amplified or captured by the immunoSEQ multiplex PCR assay. A mixture of 60 forward primers for TCR Vbeta segments and 13 reverse primers for TCR Jbeta segments was used in the multiplex PCR. The immuneACCESS repertoire file appears here via TCRdb, limited to in-frame rearrangements. These files lack a portion of the clones; in checked studies, under half of the deficit traces to unresolved V genes, and the cause of the others is not known. This sample's table carries approximately 100,000 clones. About 3% of the sample belongs to the ten largest clones. The sample comprised PBMCs. The receptors come from a man in his forties in good health and CMV-seronegative.

The chain carries TRBV10-3 and TRBJ2-7; 10 nucleotides agree with TRBD1. This CDR3 comprises 16 residues. In germline, CDR1 is ENHRY, CDR2 SYGVKD. Trimming cost V 6 bases and J 2 bases; bases outside gene matches: 10. The CDR3: CAIRPTGGTTPYEQYF. In DNA form, the CDR3 reads TGTGCCATCAGGCCGACAGGGGGCACGACCCCCTACGAGCAGTACTTC.

The rearrangement joins TRBV6-5 to TRBJ1-1, with D hard to call. CDR3 size: 13 residues. The germline V and J ends were trimmed by 6 bases and 1 base, with 9 bases remaining between them. CDR1 is MNHEY, CDR2 SVGAGI, per germline. CDR3 sequence: CASSHQKNTEAFF. The CDR3 nucleotides are TGTGCCAGCAGCCATCAAAAGAACACTGAAGCTTTCTTT.

The chain carries TRBV4-1 and TRBJ1-5; D may be TRBD1 (6 bases). With 2 bases removed from V and 0 bases from J, the gap between germline ends came to 11 bases. The germline gives CDR1 MGHRA, CDR2 YSYEKL. The CDR3 extends over 16 amino acids. The CDR3 region is CASSQTGLISNQPQHF. CDR3 nucleotide sequence: TGCGCCAGCAGCCAAACAGGGTTAATTAGCAATCAGCCCCAGCATTTT.

V usage is TRBV28 and J usage is TRBJ1-2; no firm D call. Per the germline V gene, CDR1 is MDHEN and CDR2 is SYDVKM. The CDR3 is made up of 15 amino acids. Trimming took 2 bases from V and 1 from J, leaving 11 bases between them. CDR3 bases: TGTGCCAGCAGTTTAAACGGGGTTCTTAACTATGGCTACACCTTC. It encodes CASSLNGVLNYGYTF.

The chain employs TRBV29-1 and TRBJ2-5; D is possibly TRBD1 (5 bases). Germline V lookup: CDR1 SQVTM, CDR2 ANQGSEA. This CDR3 has 13 amino acids. Deletions cut 3 bases from V and 2 bases from J, with 10 bases between. The CDR3 loop reads CSVERQSQETQYF. CDR3 bases: TGCAGCGTTGAGAGACAGTCTCAAGAGACCCAGTACTTC.

The rearrangement joins TRBV5-1 to TRBJ1-1, with unresolved D. V lost 1 base and J lost 6, with 13 bases in between. The CDR3 has 14 amino acids. Germline lookup yields CDR1 SGHRS and CDR2 YFSETQ. As DNA, the CDR3 is TGCGCCAGCAGCTTGTCGGTTCGTGGTGCTGAAGCTTTCTTT. Amino acid sequence: CASSLSVRGAEAFF.

The chain joins TRBV5-1 to TRBJ2-7; D may be TRBD1 (5 bases). Germline assignment: CDR1 SGHRS and CDR2 YFSETQ. The ends were cut back, 0 bases at V and 3 bases at J, with 13 bases in the middle. This CDR3 is built from 15 residues. CDR3 DNA sequence: TGCGCCAGCAGCTTGGACAGCCAAGGGGTCTACGAGCAGTACTTC. Its protein is CASSLDSQGVYEQYF.

The chain joins TRBV2 to TRBJ1-5; a weak D match, TRBD1 (5 bases). From germline, CDR1 is SNHLY and CDR2 FYNNEI. This CDR3 has 13 residues. The V gene lost 6 bases and the J gene lost 4 bases, with 10 bases spanning the gap. The CDR3 here is CASRRDGNQPQHF. In DNA form, the CDR3 reads TGTGCCAGCAGGCGGGACGGAAATCAGCCCCAGCATTTT.

The chain combines TRBV4-3 with TRBJ2-5, with TRBD2 matching 8 bases. V was clipped by 0 bases and J by 5 bases; unmatched bases: 5. Germline V gene data show CDR1 as LGHNA and CDR2 as YSLEER. The CDR3 covers 15 residues. DNA for the CDR3: TGCGCCAGCAGCCAAGACGGGGGGGCCTGGGAGACCCAGTACTTC. Translation gives CASSQDGGAWETQYF.

The gene calls are TRBV7-9 and TRBJ2-1; 7 bases are a match to TRBD2. Germline lookup yields CDR1 SEHNR and CDR2 FQNEAQ (reference sequence). V dropped 2 bases and J dropped 3; count of bases not matched to a gene: 10. There are 17 residues in the CDR3. The CDR3, as DNA: TGTGCCAGCAGCTTAAGCTTGGCAGGGACTATCTACAATGAGCAGTTCTTC. This sequence encodes CASSLSLAGTIYNEQFF. Looking up the rest from reference TRBV7-9 and TRBJ2-1 gives the full variable domain: DTGVSQNPRHKITKRGQNVTFRCDPISEHNRLYWYRQTLGQGPEFLTYFQNEAQLEKSRLLSDRFSAERPKGSFSTLEIQRTEQGDSAMYLCASSLSLAGTIYNEQFFGPGTRLTVL.

The rearrangement links TRBV30 to TRBJ2-2; 7 bases map to TRBD2. The germline V gene encodes CDR1 GTSNPN and CDR2 SVGIG (reference sequence). The V gene end was trimmed by 2 bases and the J gene end by 7 bases; junction bases not matched to a gene: 10. The CDR3 sequence is 15 residues long. In DNA, the CDR3 is TGTGCCTGGAGTCCCCGCTTAGCGGGTATCGGGGAGCTGTTTTTT. Amino acid sequence: CAWSPRLAGIGELFF.

The J gene is TRBJ2-7, the V gene TRBV5-4; unclear D gene. The CDR3 consists of 13 residues. Germline lookup yields CDR1 SGHNT and CDR2 YYREEE (reference sequence). V was shortened by 0 bases and J by 3 bases, with 7 bases between the two germline ends. The CDR3 loop is CASSLGQRYEQYF. The CDR3 DNA reads as TGTGCCAGCAGCTTGGGGCAGCGCTACGAGCAGTACTTC.

CDR3 nucleotides: TGTGCCAGCAGCTTGGATGGGGGACAGGGGGCCTACGAGCAGTACTTC. This codes for CASSLDGGQGAYEQYF. The gene calls are TRBV5-6 and TRBJ2-7; the match to TRBD1 covers 11 bases. V was pared by 0 bases and J by 2 bases, with 4 bases of the junction left unmatched. Looked up from germline, CDR1 is SGHDT and CDR2 is YYEEEE. CDR3 length equals 16 residues.

The chain couples TRBV15 to TRBJ2-2; the match to TRBD2 covers 10 bases. The ends lost 2 bases at V and 1 base at J; junction bases unmatched: 7. Germline CDR1 LNHNV, CDR2 YYDKDF (reference sequence). The CDR3 runs 18 residues. The CDR3 loop is CATSRKSGLAENTGELFF. Written as DNA, the CDR3 is TGTGCCACCAGCAGAAAAAGCGGACTAGCGGAGAACACCGGGGAGCTGTTTTTT.